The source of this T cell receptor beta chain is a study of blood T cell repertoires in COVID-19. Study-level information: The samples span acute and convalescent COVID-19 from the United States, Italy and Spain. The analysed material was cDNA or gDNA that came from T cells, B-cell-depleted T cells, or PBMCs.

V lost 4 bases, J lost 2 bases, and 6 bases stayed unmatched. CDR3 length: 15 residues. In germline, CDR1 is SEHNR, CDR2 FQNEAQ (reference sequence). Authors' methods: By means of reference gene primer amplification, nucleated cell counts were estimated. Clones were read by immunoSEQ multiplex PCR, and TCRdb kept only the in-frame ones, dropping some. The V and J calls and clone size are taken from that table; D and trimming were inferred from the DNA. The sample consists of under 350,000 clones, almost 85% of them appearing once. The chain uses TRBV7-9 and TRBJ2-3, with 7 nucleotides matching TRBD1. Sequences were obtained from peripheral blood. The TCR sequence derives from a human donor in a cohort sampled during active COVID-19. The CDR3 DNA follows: TGTGCCAGCAGCTCGGGACAGTCTTACACAGATACGCAGTATTTT. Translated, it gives CASSSGQSYTDTQYF.